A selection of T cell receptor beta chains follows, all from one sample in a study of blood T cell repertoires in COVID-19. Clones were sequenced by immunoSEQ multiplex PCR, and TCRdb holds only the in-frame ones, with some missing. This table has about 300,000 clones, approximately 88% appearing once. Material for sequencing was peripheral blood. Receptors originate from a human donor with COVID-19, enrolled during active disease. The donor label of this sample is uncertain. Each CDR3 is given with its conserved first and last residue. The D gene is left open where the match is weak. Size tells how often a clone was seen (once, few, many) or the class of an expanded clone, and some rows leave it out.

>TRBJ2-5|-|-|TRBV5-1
CASSLAPTGIETQYF
TGCGCCAGCAGCTTGGCCCCAACAGGGATCGAGACCCAGTACTTC
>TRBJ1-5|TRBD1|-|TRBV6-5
CASSPGTGRNQPQHF
TGTGCCAGCAGCCCCGGGACAGGACGGAATCAGCCCCAGCATTTT
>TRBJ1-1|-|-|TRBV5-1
CASSSNGDTEAFF
TGCGCCAGCAGCTCCAACGGTGACACTGAAGCTTTCTTT
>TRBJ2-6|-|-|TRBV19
CASTPRGAERSGANVLTF
TGTGCCAGTACCCCCAGGGGGGCGGAGCGCTCTGGGGCCAACGTCCTGACTTTC
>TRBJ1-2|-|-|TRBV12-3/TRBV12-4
CASSLNSVHGYTF
TGTGCCAGCAGTTTAAATTCCGTCCATGGCTACACCTTC
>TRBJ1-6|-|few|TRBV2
CASNRESSYNSPLHF
TGTGCCAGCAATCGGGAGAGCTCCTATAATTCACCCCTCCACTTT
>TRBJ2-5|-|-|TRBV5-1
CASSIGTGGETQYF
TGCGCCAGCAGCATCGGGACTGGGGGGGAGACCCAGTACTTC
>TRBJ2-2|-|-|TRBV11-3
CASSAITGGGELFF
TGTGCCAGCAGCGCGATCACCGGGGGCGGGGAGCTGTTTTTT
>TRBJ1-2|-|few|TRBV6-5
CASSSLSRGYTF
TGTGCCAGCAGTTCGCTCAGTCGTGGCTACACCTTC
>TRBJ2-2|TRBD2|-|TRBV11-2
CASSLEGTIPPGELFF
TGTGCCAGCAGCTTAGAGGGGACTATCCCCCCCGGGGAGCTGTTTTTT
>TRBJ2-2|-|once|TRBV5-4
CASSFPTNTGELFF
TGTGCCAGCAGCTTTCCTACTAACACCGGGGAGCTGTTTTTT
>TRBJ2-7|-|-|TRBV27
CASSWQGSYEQYF
TGTGCCAGCAGTTGGCAGGGTAGCTACGAGCAGTACTTC
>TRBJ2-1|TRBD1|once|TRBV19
CAARTGYNEQFF
TGTGCCGCACGGACAGGGTACAATGAGCAGTTCTTC
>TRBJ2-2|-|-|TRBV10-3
CAISESGGRNTGELFF
TGTGCCATCAGTGAGTCGGGGGGGCGTAACACCGGGGAGCTGTTTTTT
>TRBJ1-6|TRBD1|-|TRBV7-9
CASSTQQGPSDSPLHF
TGTGCCAGCAGCACCCAACAGGGGCCGTCGGATTCACCCCTCCACTTT
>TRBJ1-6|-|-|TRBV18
CASSQRHLDNSPLHF
TGTGCCAGCTCACAGAGACACCTCGATAATTCACCCCTCCACTTT
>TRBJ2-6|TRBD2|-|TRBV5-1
CASSPSPGGAGANVLTF
TGCGCCAGCAGCCCATCCCCGGGGGGGGCTGGGGCCAACGTCCTGACTTTC
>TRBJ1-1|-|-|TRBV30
CAWSDRTPLNTEAFF
TGTGCCTGGAGTGACCGGACACCCTTGAACACTGAAGCTTTCTTT
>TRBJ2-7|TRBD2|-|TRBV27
CASSLSDPAAGRFSYEQYF
TGTGCCAGCAGTTTATCCGACCCAGCAGCGGGGCGTTTCTCCTACGAGCAGTACTTC
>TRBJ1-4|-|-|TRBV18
CASSPTKTNEKLFF
TGTGCCAGCTCACCTACTAAGACTAATGAAAAACTGTTTTTT
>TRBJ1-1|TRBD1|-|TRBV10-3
CAISDPPGGPEAFF
TGTGCCATCAGTGACCCGCCAGGGGGGCCTGAAGCTTTCTTT
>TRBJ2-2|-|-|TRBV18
CASSPPAASVNTGELFF
TGTGCCAGCTCACCCCCTGCGGCTAGCGTTAACACCGGGGAGCTGTTTTTT
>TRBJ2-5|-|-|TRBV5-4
CASSLMAGQETQYF
TGTGCCAGCAGCTTGATGGCGGGACAAGAGACCCAGTACTTC
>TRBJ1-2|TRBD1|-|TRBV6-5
CASSSPGTGAVYGYTF
TGTGCCAGCAGTTCCCCAGGGACAGGGGCTGTCTATGGCTACACCTTC
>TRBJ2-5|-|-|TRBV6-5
CASIRTIQETQYF
TGTGCCAGCATCCGGACTATCCAAGAGACCCAGTACTTC
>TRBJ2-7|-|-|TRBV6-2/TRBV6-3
CASSYRGQFSYEQYF
TGTGCCAGCAGTTACAGGGGCCAATTCTCCTACGAGCAGTACTTC
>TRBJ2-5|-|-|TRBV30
CAWSLGAGVETQYF
TGTGCCTGGAGCCTGGGGGCGGGAGTAGAGACCCAGTACTTC
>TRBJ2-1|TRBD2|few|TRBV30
CAFSAGLADNEQFF
TGTGCCTTCTCCGCGGGACTAGCGGACAATGAGCAGTTCTTC
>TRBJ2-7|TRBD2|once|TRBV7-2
CASSLSSGNSYEQYF
TGTGCCAGCAGCTTATCGAGCGGGAACTCCTACGAGCAGTACTTC
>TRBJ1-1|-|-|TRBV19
CASSVTPGMGNTEAFF
TGTGCCAGTAGTGTAACCCCAGGGATGGGGAACACTGAAGCTTTCTTT
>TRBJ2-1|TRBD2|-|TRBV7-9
CASSLLAAEGSYNEQFF
TGTGCCAGCAGCTTACTAGCGGCTGAGGGCTCCTACAATGAGCAGTTCTTC
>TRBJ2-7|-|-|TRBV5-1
CASSFTREGEQYF
TGCGCCAGCAGCTTTACTAGAGAGGGCGAGCAGTACTTC
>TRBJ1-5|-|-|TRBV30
CAWSVQASNQPQHF
TGTGCCTGGAGTGTGCAGGCTAGCAATCAGCCCCAGCATTTT
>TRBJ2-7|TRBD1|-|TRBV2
CASSGSRDRATYEQYF
TGTGCCAGCAGTGGGTCCAGGGACAGGGCTACCTACGAGCAGTACTTC
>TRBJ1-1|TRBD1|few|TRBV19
CASSLPYRGLAQNTEAFF
TGTGCCAGTAGTCTCCCCTACAGGGGATTAGCGCAGAACACTGAAGCTTTCTTT
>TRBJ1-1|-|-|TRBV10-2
CASSGGWGKNTEAFF
TGCGCCAGCAGCGGGGGGTGGGGCAAGAACACTGAAGCTTTCTTT
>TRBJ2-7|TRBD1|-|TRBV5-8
CASSPRDRGRRLGEQYF
TGTGCCAGCAGCCCGAGGGACAGGGGGCGCCGGTTGGGCGAGCAGTACTTC
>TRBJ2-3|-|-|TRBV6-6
CASSLTGISTDTQYF
TGTGCCAGCAGTTTGACCGGGATTAGCACAGATACGCAGTATTTT
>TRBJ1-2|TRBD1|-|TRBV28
CASTEPGGRNYGYTF
TGTGCCAGCACCGAACCAGGGGGGAGAAACTATGGCTACACCTTC
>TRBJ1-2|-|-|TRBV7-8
CASSLGTPGVQDGYTF
TGTGCCAGCAGCTTAGGGACTCCAGGGGTACAGGATGGCTACACCTTC
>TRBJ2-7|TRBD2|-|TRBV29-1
CSAGLAGDEQYF
TGCAGCGCGGGACTAGCGGGAGACGAGCAGTACTTC
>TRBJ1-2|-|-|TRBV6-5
CASSLRRGDGYTF
TGTGCCAGCAGCCTACGGCGGGGGGATGGCTACACCTTC